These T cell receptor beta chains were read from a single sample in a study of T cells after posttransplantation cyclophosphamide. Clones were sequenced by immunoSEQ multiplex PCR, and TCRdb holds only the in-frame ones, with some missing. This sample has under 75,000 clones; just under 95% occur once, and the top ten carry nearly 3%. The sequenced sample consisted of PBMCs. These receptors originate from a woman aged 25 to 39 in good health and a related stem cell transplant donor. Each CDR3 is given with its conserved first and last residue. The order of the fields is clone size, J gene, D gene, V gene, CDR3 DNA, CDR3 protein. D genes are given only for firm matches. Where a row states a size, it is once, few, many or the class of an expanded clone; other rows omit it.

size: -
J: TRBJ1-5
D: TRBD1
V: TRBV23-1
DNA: TGCGCCAGCAGTCCCAGACAGGGGGCCCAGCCCCAGCATTTT
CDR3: CASSPRQGAQPQHF

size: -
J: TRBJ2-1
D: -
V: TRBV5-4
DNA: TGTGCCAGCAGCGCAGATGAGTCTGCGGGGTACACTGAGCAGTTCTTC
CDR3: CASSADESAGYTEQFF

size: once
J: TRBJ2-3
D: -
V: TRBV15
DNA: TGTGCCACCAGCAGGCCCGGGGGGCCCACGCAGTATTTT
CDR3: CATSRPGGPTQYF

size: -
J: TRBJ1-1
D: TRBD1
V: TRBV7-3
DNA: TGTGCCAGCAGCTTAAACTCAGGGGGGAACACTGAAGCTTTCTTT
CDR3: CASSLNSGGNTEAFF

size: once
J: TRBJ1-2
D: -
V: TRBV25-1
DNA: TGTGCCAGCAGGGACGAGGGCAGGATCAATGGCTACACCTTC
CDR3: CASRDEGRINGYTF

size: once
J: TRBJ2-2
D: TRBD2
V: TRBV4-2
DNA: TGTGCCAGCAGCCAAGATCCGGCTAGCGGGGGGGGGCTGTTTTTT
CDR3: CASSQDPASGGGLFF

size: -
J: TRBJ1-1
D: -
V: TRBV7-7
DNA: TGTGCCAGCAGCGAGACATCGAGTACGGAAGCTTTCTTT
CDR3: CASSETSSTEAFF

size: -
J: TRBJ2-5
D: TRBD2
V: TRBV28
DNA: TGTGCCAGCAGTTTCGGGGGGAAACACCAAGAGACCCAGTACTTC
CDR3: CASSFGGKHQETQYF

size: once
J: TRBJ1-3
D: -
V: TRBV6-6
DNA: TGTGCCAGCAGTTACTGGGGCTCTGGAAACACCATATATTTT
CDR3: CASSYWGSGNTIYF

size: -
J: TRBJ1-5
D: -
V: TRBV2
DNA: TGTGCCAGCAAGATGAACGGGGCTAGCAATCAGCCCCAGCATTTT
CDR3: CASKMNGASNQPQHF

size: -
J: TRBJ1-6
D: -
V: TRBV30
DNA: TGTGCCTGGAGTGTGGGCGGGGGCAGTTATAATTCACCCCTCCACTTT
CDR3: CAWSVGGGSYNSPLHF

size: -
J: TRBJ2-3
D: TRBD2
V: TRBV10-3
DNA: TGTGCCATCAGTGAGTTAGTAAGCGGGGGCCGGGATACGCAGTATTTT
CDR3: CAISELVSGGRDTQYF

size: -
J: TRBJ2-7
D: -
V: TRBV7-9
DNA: TGTGCCAGCAGCTTAGCAGGGGGGGTTGTCGGCGAGCAGTACTTC
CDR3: CASSLAGGVVGEQYF

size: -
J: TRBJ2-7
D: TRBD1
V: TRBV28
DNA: TGTGCCAGCAGTTTGTATTCCGGGACAGGGGGCGAGCAGTACTTC
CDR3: CASSLYSGTGGEQYF

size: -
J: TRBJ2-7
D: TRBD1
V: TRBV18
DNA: TGTGCCAGCTCAGGGACAGGGGGCGGCTACGAGCAGTACTTC
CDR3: CASSGTGGGYEQYF

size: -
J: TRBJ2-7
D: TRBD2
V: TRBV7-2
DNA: TGTGCCAGCAGCCCCCAATCTCTAGGCGGGGGGGCATTTCAGCAGTACTTC
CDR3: CASSPQSLGGGAFQQYF

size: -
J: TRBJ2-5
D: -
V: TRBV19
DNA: TGTGCCAGTAGTGCACTAGGGGTCCAAGAGACCCAGTACTTC
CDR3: CASSALGVQETQYF

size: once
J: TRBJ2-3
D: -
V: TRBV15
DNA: TGTGCCACCAGCAGAGGGGACTTCGCCGCTACGCAGTATTTT
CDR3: CATSRGDFAATQYF

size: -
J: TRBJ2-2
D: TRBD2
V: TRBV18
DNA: TGTGCCAGCTCACCAGATTCGGCTAGCGGGGGGAACACCGGGGAGCTGTTTTTT
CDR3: CASSPDSASGGNTGELFF

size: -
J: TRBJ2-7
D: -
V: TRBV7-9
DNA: TGTGCCAGCAGCTTAGAGGTCTCCTACGAGCAGTACTTC
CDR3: CASSLEVSYEQYF

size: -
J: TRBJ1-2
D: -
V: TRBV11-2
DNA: TGTGCCAGCAGCTCGGAGGGCAGCTATGGCTACACCTTC
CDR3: CASSSEGSYGYTF

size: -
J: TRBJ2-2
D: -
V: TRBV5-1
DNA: TGCGCCAGCAGCTTGTACCTGGGGGAGCTGTTTTTT
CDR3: CASSLYLGELFF

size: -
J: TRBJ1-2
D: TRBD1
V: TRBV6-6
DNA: TGTGCCAGCAAAGTTGCCCGGGACAGGGACTCTGGCTACACCTTC
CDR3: CASKVARDRDSGYTF

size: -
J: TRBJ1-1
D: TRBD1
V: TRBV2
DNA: TGTGCCAGCAGCGCCGGGACAGGTCGATTAGCTTTCTTT
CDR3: CASSAGTGRLAFF

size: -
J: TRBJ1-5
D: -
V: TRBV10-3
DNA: TGTGCCATCAGTGAGGACCCGGGGCCTAATCAGCCCCAGCATTTT
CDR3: CAISEDPGPNQPQHF

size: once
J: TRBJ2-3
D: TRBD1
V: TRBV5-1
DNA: TGCGCCAGCAGCCCGGGACAGGGCACAGATACGCAGTATTTT
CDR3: CASSPGQGTDTQYF

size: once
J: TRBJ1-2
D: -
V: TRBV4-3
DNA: TGCGCCAGCAGCCAGATAGGGGTTATAGGTGGCTACACCTTC
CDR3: CASSQIGVIGGYTF

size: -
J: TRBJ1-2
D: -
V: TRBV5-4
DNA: TGTGCCAGCAGCTTGGGTCAGTCCTCCCTCCCATATGGCTACACCTTC
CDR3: CASSLGQSSLPYGYTF

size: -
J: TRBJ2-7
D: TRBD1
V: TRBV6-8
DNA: TGTGCCGGAGACAGGGCCTACGAGCAGTACTTC
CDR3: CAGDRAYEQYF

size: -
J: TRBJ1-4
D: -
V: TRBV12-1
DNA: TGTGCCAGCAGCTCCGGGACACAGAATGAAAAACTGTTTTTT
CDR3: CASSSGTQNEKLFF

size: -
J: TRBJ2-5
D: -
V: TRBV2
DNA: TGTGCCAGCAGCCCCCAAGGTGGGCTAGGGGAGACCCAGTACTTC
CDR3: CASSPQGGLGETQYF

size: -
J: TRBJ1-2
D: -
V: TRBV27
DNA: TGTGCCAGCACCTCCCGGACAGATTCCTCCTATGGCTACACCTTC
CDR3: CASTSRTDSSYGYTF

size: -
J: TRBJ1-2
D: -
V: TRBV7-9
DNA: TGTGCCTCTAGCGAACTACAGGGATTCGGCTACACCTTC
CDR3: CASSELQGFGYTF

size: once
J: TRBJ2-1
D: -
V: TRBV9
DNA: TGTGCCAGCAGCGTTTCCGGGAGCTCCTACAATGAGCAGTTCTTC
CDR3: CASSVSGSSYNEQFF

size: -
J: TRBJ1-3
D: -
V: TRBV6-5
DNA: TGTGCCAGCAGTATGGACAGACCACCTGGAAACACCATATATTTT
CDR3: CASSMDRPPGNTIYF

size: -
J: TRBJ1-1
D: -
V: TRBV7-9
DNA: TGTGCCAGCAGCTTCAGGGAAGGTCACACTGAAGCTTTCTTT
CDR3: CASSFREGHTEAFF

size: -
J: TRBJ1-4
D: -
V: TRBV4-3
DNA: TGCGCCAGCAGCCCAGTCGACCGCGGGACTAATGAAAAACTGTTTTTT
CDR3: CASSPVDRGTNEKLFF

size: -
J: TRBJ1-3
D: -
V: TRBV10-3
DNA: TGTGCCATCAGTCCCCTGGGGGGAAACACCATATATTTT
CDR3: CAISPLGGNTIYF

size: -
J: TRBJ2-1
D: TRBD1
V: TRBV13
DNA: TGTGCCAGCAGCGCCCTCCTCCCGGGACAGGGGTGGAATGAGCAGTTCTTC
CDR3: CASSALLPGQGWNEQFF

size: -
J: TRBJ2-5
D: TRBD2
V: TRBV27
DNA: TGTGCCAGCAGTCCTACCGGACTAGCGGGGACGTCCCAAGAGACCCAGTACTTC
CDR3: CASSPTGLAGTSQETQYF

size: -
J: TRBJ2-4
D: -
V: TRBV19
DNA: TGTGCCAGTAGTATTGGAACGGGGGCGGTGGACATTCAGTACTTC
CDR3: CASSIGTGAVDIQYF

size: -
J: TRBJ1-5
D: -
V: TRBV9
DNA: TGTGCCAGCAGCGAAAATAGCAATCAGCCCCAGCATTTT
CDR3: CASSENSNQPQHF

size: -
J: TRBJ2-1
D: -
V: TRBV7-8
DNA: TGTGCCAGCAGCTTATGGAGGAGCTCCTACAATGAGCAGTTCTTC
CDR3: CASSLWRSSYNEQFF

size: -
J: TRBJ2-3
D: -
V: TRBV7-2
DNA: TGTGCCAGCAGCCCACCCGGGGATACGCAGTATTTT
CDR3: CASSPPGDTQYF

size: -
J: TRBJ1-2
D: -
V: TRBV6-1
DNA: TGTGCCAGCAGAGGAAATGGCTACACCTTC
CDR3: CASRGNGYTF

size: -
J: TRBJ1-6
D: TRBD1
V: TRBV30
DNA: TGTGCCTGGAGTGATTGGGACAGAGATTCACCCCTCCACTTT
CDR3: CAWSDWDRDSPLHF

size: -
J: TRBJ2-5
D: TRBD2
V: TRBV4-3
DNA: TGCGCCAGCAGCCAGCGCGGGGGGGCCATAGAGACCCAGTACTTC
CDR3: CASSQRGGAIETQYF

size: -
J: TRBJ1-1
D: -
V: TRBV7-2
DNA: TGTGCCAGCAGCCTCTTAGGAGGCGGGAACACTGAAGTTTTCTTT
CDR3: CASSLLGGGNTEVFF

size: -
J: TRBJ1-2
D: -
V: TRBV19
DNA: TGTGCCAGTAGTATAAACCGGCGGGAGTTTGGCTACACCTTC
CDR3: CASSINRREFGYTF

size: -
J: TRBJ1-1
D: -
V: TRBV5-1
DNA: TGCGCCAGCAGCTTGTCGACTGGGTCGGCGGGTGAAGCTTTCTTT
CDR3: CASSLSTGSAGEAFF

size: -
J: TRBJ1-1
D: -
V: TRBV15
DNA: TGTGCCACCAGCAGAGATTCCAGCAGCAACACTGAAGCTTTCTTT
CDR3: CATSRDSSSNTEAFF